This T cell receptor beta chain was found in a study of graft-versus-host responses after intestinal transplantation. Plating combined approximately 200,000 CFSE-labeled responder cells with approximately 200,000 irradiated, violet-dye-labeled stimulator cells. Post-reaction, proliferating CD3+CD4+ and CD3+CD8+ responders (CFSE-low) were sorted. Using immunoSEQ multiplex PCR, the repertoire was profiled, and TCRdb retains in-frame clones only, with some absent. The repertoire includes 10,000 or so clones, approximately 31% of them detected once, and 1.5% to 2% sits in the top ten. In its sample, this clone was seen a few times. Overall study findings and caveats: High graft-versus-host to host-versus-graft T cell clonal ratios marked allografts of patients with graft-donor macrochimerism.

This specimen was alloreactive CD4+ T cells from a mixed lymphocyte reaction culture, taken before transplantation. Subset described: CFSE-low proliferating T cells sorted from roughly 6-day pre-transplant mixed lymphocyte reaction (GvH or HvG direction). This TCR was recovered from a human patient who was an organ donor for intestinal transplantation.

The CDR3 region has the DNA TGTGCCAGCAGCCGTGGGCCTAAGGCGAACACTGAAGCTTTCTTT. Translated: CASSRGPKANTEAFF. The chain is built from TRBV7-8 and TRBJ1-1; D gene ambiguous. The germline CDR1 and CDR2 sequences are SGHVS and FQNEAQ. V was cut by 5 bases and J by 1 base, with 14 bases left in between. The CDR3 totals 15 residues.